The 4 T cell receptor beta chains below come from one sample, sequenced in a study of CD8 T cells in Susac syndrome. With random hexamers, roughly 0.45 to 1 ug RNA was reverse transcribed. One entry per CDR3 protein, called by TCRdb with MiXCR from the immunoSEQ multiplex PCR reads. The sample yields about 240,000 distinct CDR3 sequences, about 96% seen once. The sequencing input was CD4+ T cells from PBMCs. The receptors were gathered from a human donor with Susac syndrome.

The V call is TRBV5-1, the J call TRBJ2-1; the match to TRBD2 covers 7 bases. Germline-derived CDR1 and CDR2 are SGHRS and YFSETQ. The CDR3 covers 16 residues. V shed 2 bases and J 0 bases; nucleotides not matched to a gene: 5. As DNA, the CDR3 is TGCGCCAGCAGCTTTAGCGGGCCGAGCTCCTACAATGAGCAGTTCTTC. It yields the protein CASSFSGPSSYNEQFF.

The CDR3 DNA reads as TGTGCCAGCAGCCCCAATAGCGGGCTGGGCTTCAGCTACGAAACGAATGAGCAGTTCTTC. Protein sequence: CASSPNSGLGFSYETNEQFF. The chain is built from TRBV3-1 and TRBJ2-1, with 7 bases lining up with TRBD2. In germline, CDR1 is LGHDT, CDR2 YNNKEL (reference sequence). The V segment lost 4 bases and the J segment 7 bases; nucleotides outside the gene matches: 25. This CDR3 has 20 amino acids.

The chain is built from TRBV7-2 and TRBJ2-1; 7 bases agree with TRBD1. Unmatched junction bases numbered 9, after V lost 2 bases and J lost 14 bases. The CDR3 spans 13 residues. Germline V CDR1 and CDR2: SGHTA, FQGNSA. The CDR3 spells CASSLWSTGNKFF. CDR3 coding DNA: TGTGCCAGCAGCTTATGGTCGACAGGGAATAAGTTCTTC.

J is TRBJ1-2 and V is TRBV4-1, with D maybe TRBD1 (5 bases). The V end was cut by 0 bases, the J end by 8 bases, with 13 bases between. CDR3 size: 14 residues. The germline gives CDR1 MGHRA, CDR2 YSYEKL. The CDR3 DNA reads as TGCGCCAGCAGCCAAGATCGAGGGGTCGCCGGCTACACCTTC. Amino acids: CASSQDRGVAGYTF.